The 23 T cell receptor beta chains below were found in one sample sequenced in a study of blood T cell repertoires in COVID-19. Profiled with immunoSEQ multiplex PCR; TCRdb holds only in-frame clones, not every one. The sample consists of over 200,000 clones, 85% to 90% of them appearing once. Sequenced sample: peripheral blood. All receptors derive from a man in his thirties or forties with COVID-19, enrolled during active disease.

CDR3 bases: TGTGCCAGCTCACGGACAGGGCTACCGGCAACTAATGAAAAACTGTTTTTT. The encoded protein is CASSRTGLPATNEKLFF. The chain is built from TRBV18 and TRBJ1-4, with 8 bases fitting TRBD1. V lost 4 bases and J lost 0; bases outside the gene matches: 7. The V gene's germline CDR1 is KGHSH and CDR2 LQKENI. The CDR3 runs to 17 residues.

This clone has just one count. CDR3 bases: TGTGCCAGCAGATACCTTGGACAGGGGGTTCACGAGCAGTACTTC. It codes for CASRYLGQGVHEQYF. The chain employs TRBV27 and TRBJ2-7; the match to TRBD1 covers 10 bases. The CDR3 extends over 15 amino acids. Germline-derived CDR1 and CDR2 are MNHEY and SMNVEV (reference sequence). The V gene end was trimmed by 6 bases and the J gene end by 5 bases; junction bases not matched to a gene: 10.

This clone was found a few times. The chain is built from TRBV10-3 and TRBJ2-3; 7 bases fit TRBD2. The CDR3 length is 13 residues. With 10 bases clipped from V and 1 base from J, the junction kept 5 bases outside the gene matches. Germline V gene lookup returns CDR1 ENHRY and CDR2 SYGVKD. For the CDR3, the DNA is TGTGCCACCGAGAGCGGGGGCACAGATACGCAGTATTTT. The encoded protein is CATESGGTDTQYF.

The V and J genes are TRBV27 and TRBJ2-2; TRBD2 is a possible D gene (6 bases). Trimming pared 8 bases from V and 5 bases from J, leaving 21 bases between. CDR3 length: 16 residues. Germline CDR1 reads MNHEY; CDR2 reads SMNVEV (reference sequence). This CDR3 reads CASSIVARRGTGELFF. The DNA for the CDR3 is TGTGCCAGCTCTATAGTCGCGAGGAGGGGAACCGGGGAGCTGTTTTTT.

The chain links TRBV4-1 to TRBJ1-1, with 7 nucleotides matching TRBD1. The germline CDR1 and CDR2 sequences are MGHRA and YSYEKL. The CDR3 has 14 amino acids. V lost 4 bases to trimming and J lost 6 bases; unmatched junction nucleotides: 8. The chain's CDR3 is CASSPTGPRAEAFF. CDR3 bases: TGCGCCAGCAGCCCGACAGGGCCGAGAGCTGAAGCTTTCTTT.

V and J are TRBV19 and TRBJ2-7; 9 nucleotides agree with TRBD1. Germline V gives CDR1 LNHDA, CDR2 SQIVND (reference sequence). This CDR3 region has 18 residues. Trimming at V came to 6 bases and at J to 3 bases, leaving 18 bases not matched to a gene. CDR3 DNA: TGTGCCAGTAGCTACTCTCATTCCGGGACAGGGTTGATCTACGAGCAGTACTTC. It encodes CASSYSHSGTGLIYEQYF.

The chain combines TRBV5-4 with TRBJ2-3, with 11 bases fitting TRBD2. Germline CDR1 is SGHNT and CDR2 is YYREEE (reference sequence). The CDR3 spans 15 residues. J lost 7 bases, V lost 4 bases, and 8 bases had no gene match. CDR3 loop: CASSGIAGGFNTQYF. The CDR3 DNA sequence: TGTGCCAGCAGCGGGATAGCGGGAGGGTTCAATACGCAGTATTTT.

This chain joins TRBV11-2 and TRBJ2-7; 9 nucleotides align to TRBD1. J was trimmed by 2 bases and V by 5 bases; bases with no gene match: 7. The CDR3 covers 15 residues. CDR1 and CDR2 from the germline V gene are SGHAT and FQNNGV. CDR3 bases: TGTGCCAGCAGCCGAGGGGGGGACAGGGCCTACGAGCAGTACTTC. Translation: CASSRGGDRAYEQYF.

Only a few counts were recorded for this clone. V is TRBV25-1 and J is TRBJ2-7, with 7 bases that match TRBD1. The germline V gene has CDR1 MGHDK and CDR2 SYGVNS. The CDR3 length is 16 residues. The ends lost 4 bases at V and 1 base at J; junction bases unmatched: 10. The CDR3 region is CASSVTNGTASYEQYF. The DNA of the CDR3 is TGTGCCAGCAGTGTAACGAACGGGACAGCTTCCTACGAGCAGTACTTC.

This chain joins TRBV7-9 and TRBJ1-1; TRBD1 matches at 9 bases. Trimming removed 5 bases from V and 4 bases from J; junction bases left unmatched: 8. Looked up from germline, CDR1 is SEHNR and CDR2 is FQNEAQ (reference sequence). The length of the CDR3 is 15 residues. CDR3 DNA: TGTGCCAGCAGCCCCCAGGACAGGGGAAGCACTGAAGCTTTCTTT. It specifies CASSPQDRGSTEAFF.

The CDR3 region is CATQGVGEGPQHF. The CDR3, as DNA: TGTGCCACCCAGGGGGTCGGAGAAGGGCCCCAGCATTTT. This chain connects TRBV24-1 to TRBJ1-5; TRBD1 matches at 7 bases. The CDR3 totals 13 residues. Germline-derived CDR1 and CDR2 are KGHDR and SFDVKD. V was pared by 9 bases and J by 9 bases, with 10 bases of the junction left unmatched.

V usage is TRBV28 and J usage is TRBJ2-7, with 9 positions matching TRBD2. Germline V gene sequence: CDR1 MDHEN, CDR2 SYDVKM. The J segment lost 3 bases and the V segment lost 3 bases, leaving 6 bases of the junction unmatched. There are 15 residues in the CDR3. The CDR3: CASSFWREGHYEQYF. Here the CDR3 DNA reads TGTGCCAGCAGTTTCTGGCGGGAGGGCCACTACGAGCAGTACTTC. The variable domain in full, with the rest retrieved from reference TRBV28 and TRBJ2-7, is DVKVTQSSRYLVKRTGEKVFLECVQDMDHENMFWYRQDPGLGLRLIYFSYDVKMKEKGDIPEGYSVSREKKERFSLILESASTNQTSMYLCASSFWREGHYEQYFGPGTRLTVT.

This chain connects TRBV5-1 to TRBJ1-1; 10 nucleotides align to TRBD1. The CDR3 is 15 residues long. With V trimmed by 4 bases and J by 6 bases, 9 bases remained unmatched. CDR1 is SGHRS and CDR2 is YFSETQ in the germline V gene. The CDR3 coding sequence is TGCGCCAGCAGCAAGACATTCGGACAGGGGGCTGAAGCTTTCTTT. Its protein is CASSKTFGQGAEAFF. Variable domain in full (rest from reference TRBV5-1 and TRBJ1-1): KAGVTQTPRYLIKTRGQQVTLSCSPISGHRSVSWYQQTPGQGLQFLFEYFSETQRNKGNFPGRFSGRQFSNSRSEMNVSTLELGDSALYLCASSKTFGQGAEAFFGQGTRLTVV.

The table lists this clone with a count of one. The V gene is TRBV25-1, the J gene TRBJ2-5; TRBD2 might be the D (5 bases). V gave up 5 bases and J gave up 5 bases, with 15 bases separating them. CDR1 is MGHDK, CDR2 SYGVNS, per germline. The CDR3 extends over 14 amino acids. Here the CDR3 reads CASSPRVRWETQYF. The DNA of the CDR3 is TGTGCCAGCAGTCCGAGGGTCAGATGGGAGACCCAGTACTTC.

This clone came up a few times. The V and J genes are TRBV5-6 and TRBJ2-7; D not certain. Looked up from germline, CDR1 is SGHDT and CDR2 is YYEEEE. This CDR3 is 16 amino acids long. Trimming removed 3 bases at V and 0 bases at J, with 16 bases between. The CDR3 bases are TGTGCCAGCAGCTCAAACCGGCCGGGTAGCTCCTACGAGCAGTACTTC. Translation gives CASSSNRPGSSYEQYF.

The chain couples TRBV28 to TRBJ2-1; D not resolved. The germline V gene encodes CDR1 MDHEN and CDR2 SYDVKM. V gave up 6 bases and J gave up 10 bases, with 13 bases separating them. The CDR3 spans 12 residues. CDR3 in amino acids: CASSNTEIEQFF. DNA for the CDR3: TGTGCCAGCAGCAATACAGAGATCGAGCAGTTCTTC.

V is TRBV7-2 and J is TRBJ1-6; no clear D. The germline gives CDR1 SGHTA, CDR2 FQGNSA. This CDR3 has 16 residues. The V end was cut by 5 bases, the J end by 0 bases, with 11 bases between. CDR3 DNA: TGTGCCAGCAGCCTAGATGGGAGCTCCTATAATTCACCCCTCCACTTT. It encodes CASSLDGSSYNSPLHF.

The V gene is TRBV7-2, the J gene TRBJ2-3, with 8 bases that match TRBD2. Germline V CDR1 and CDR2: SGHTA, FQGNSA. V trimming: 0 bases; J trimming: 0 bases; junction bases outside the gene matches: 2. CDR3 size: 16 residues. The CDR3 coding sequence is TGTGCCAGCAGCTTAGCGGCGGGGGGTAGCACAGATACGCAGTATTTT. Protein sequence: CASSLAAGGSTDTQYF.

The V and J genes are TRBV3-1 (or the pseudogene TRBV3-2) and TRBJ2-1; TRBD2 might be the D (6 bases). The CDR3 is 13 residues long. Trimming cost V 4 bases and J 9 bases, with 13 bases left between them. Germline V gives CDR1 LGHDT, CDR2 YNNKEL (reference sequence). In nucleotides, the CDR3 is TGTGCCAGCAGCCCGGGGGAAGGCGGTGAGCAGTTCTTC. Its translation is CASSPGEGGEQFF.

The V and J genes are TRBV21-1 and TRBJ2-7; TRBD2 is the table's D call and was not checked against the DNA. TRBV21-1 is assigned pseudogene status. The CDR3 is made up of 16 amino acids. The chain's CDR3 is CASSKALAPSSYEQYF. The CDR3 bases are TGTGCCAGCAGCAAAGCCTTAGCGCCTAGCTCCTACGAGCAGTACTTC.

Remarks on this clone: The sample carries other DNA sequences with the same CDR3. The chain is built from TRBV5-1 and TRBJ2-3; D possibly corresponds to TRBD2 (5 bases). The V and J ends lost 0 bases and 0 bases respectively, with 11 bases between them. The CDR3 runs to 16 residues. Germline CDR1 SGHRS, CDR2 YFSETQ. CDR3 in DNA: TGCGCCAGCAGCTTGGGTGGCAGCGGAAGCACAGATACGCAGTATTTT. It is translated as CASSLGGSGSTDTQYF.

The V call is TRBV9, the J call TRBJ2-7; 8 bases align to TRBD1. The CDR3 consists of 20 residues. Germline V gene lookup returns CDR1 SGDLS and CDR2 YYNGEE. V gave up 6 bases and J gave up 2 bases; unmatched junction bases: 25. The CDR3 DNA reads TGTGCCAGCAAGAACGGAAGCCGTAACCGGGACAGGAAAAATGCCTACGAGCAGTACTTC. It specifies CASKNGSRNRDRKNAYEQYF.

The genes are TRBV15 and TRBJ1-2; perhaps TRBD1 as D (5 bases). The ends were cut back, 3 bases at V and 4 bases at J, with 21 bases in the middle. The CDR3 sequence is 17 residues long. CDR1 LNHNV and CDR2 YYDKDF come from the germline V gene (reference sequence). The CDR3 DNA follows: TGTGCCACCAGCAGTGTTCCCTGGAAGGGGATTGTCTATGGCTACACCTTC. It codes for CATSSVPWKGIVYGYTF.